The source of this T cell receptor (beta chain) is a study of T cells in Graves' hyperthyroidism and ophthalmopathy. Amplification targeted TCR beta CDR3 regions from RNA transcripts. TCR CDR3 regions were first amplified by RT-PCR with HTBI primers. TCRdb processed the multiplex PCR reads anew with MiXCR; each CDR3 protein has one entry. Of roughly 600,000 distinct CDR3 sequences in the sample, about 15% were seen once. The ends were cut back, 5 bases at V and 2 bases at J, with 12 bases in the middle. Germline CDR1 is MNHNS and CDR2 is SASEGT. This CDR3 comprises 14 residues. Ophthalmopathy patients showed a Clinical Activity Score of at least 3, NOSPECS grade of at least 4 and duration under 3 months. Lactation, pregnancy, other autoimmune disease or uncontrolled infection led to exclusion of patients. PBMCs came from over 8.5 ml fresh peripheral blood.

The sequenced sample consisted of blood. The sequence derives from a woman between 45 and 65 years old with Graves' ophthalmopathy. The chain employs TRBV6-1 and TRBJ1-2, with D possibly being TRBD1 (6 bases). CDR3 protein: CASSRPDRNYGYTF. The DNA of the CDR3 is TGTGCCAGCAGTAGACCGGACAGAAACTATGGCTACACCTTC.